This paragraph reports one T cell receptor (beta chain). Antigen specificity is unknown. This entry comes from a study of T-cell memory formation after mild COVID-19. Barcoded TCR alpha and TCR beta cDNA libraries with UMIs came from 5'RACE using constant-segment primers. TCRdb re-called the 5' RACE reads through MiXCR, storing one row per CDR3 protein. This sample has 250,000 to 300,000 distinct CDR3 sequences, with 15% to 20% found just once. Study observations and caveats: From day 15 to 85, contracting clones were balanced between CD4 and CD8, whereas later expanders leaned toward CD4+.

Germline assignment: CDR1 SGHRS and CDR2 YFSETQ. The ends were cut back, 0 bases at V and 0 bases at J, with 9 bases in the middle. The CDR3 contains 16 residues. The chain couples TRBV5-1 to TRBJ2-2; D might be TRBD2 (5 bases). Sequencing was done on a sample of PBMCs or a T cell subset sorted from them (not recorded which). This receptor was identified in a man aged 18 to 30 who had mild COVID-19 (a few samples of this study predate the infection). Cell type and time point are not known. DNA for the CDR3: TGCGCCAGCAGCTTGGTAGGAGGTTCGAACACCGGGGAGCTGTTTTTT. Its translation is CASSLVGGSNTGELFF.